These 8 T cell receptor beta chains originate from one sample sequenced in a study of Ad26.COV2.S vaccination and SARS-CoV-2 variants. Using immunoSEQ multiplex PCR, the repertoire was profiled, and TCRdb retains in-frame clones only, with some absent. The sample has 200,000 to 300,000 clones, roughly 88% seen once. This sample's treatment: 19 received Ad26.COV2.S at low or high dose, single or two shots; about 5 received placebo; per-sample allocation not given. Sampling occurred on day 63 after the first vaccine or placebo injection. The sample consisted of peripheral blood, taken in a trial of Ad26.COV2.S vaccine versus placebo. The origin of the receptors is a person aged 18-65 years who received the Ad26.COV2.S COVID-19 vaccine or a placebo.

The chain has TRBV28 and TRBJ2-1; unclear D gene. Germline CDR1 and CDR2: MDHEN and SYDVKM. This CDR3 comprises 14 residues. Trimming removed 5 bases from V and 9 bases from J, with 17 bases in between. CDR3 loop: CASSPHHGDGEQFF. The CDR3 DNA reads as TGTGCCAGCAGTCCCCACCATGGTGACGGTGAGCAGTTCTTC.

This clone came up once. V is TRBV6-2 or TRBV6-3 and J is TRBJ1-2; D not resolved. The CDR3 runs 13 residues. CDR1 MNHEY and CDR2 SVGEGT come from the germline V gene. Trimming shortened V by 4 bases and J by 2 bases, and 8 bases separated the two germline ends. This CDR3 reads CASSSSYNYGYTF. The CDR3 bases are TGTGCCAGCAGTTCAAGTTACAACTATGGCTACACCTTC.

DNA of the CDR3: TGTGCCAGCAGCTTAGTGGGTAGCGCGAAGTTCTTC. Amino acids: CASSLVGSAKFF. V and J are TRBV7-2 and TRBJ2-1, with D maybe TRBD2 (5 bases). With 1 base removed from V and 14 bases from J, the gap between germline ends came to 12 bases. In germline, CDR1 is SGHTA, CDR2 FQGNSA. This CDR3 has 12 amino acids. The entire variable domain, with the rest obtained from reference TRBV7-2 and TRBJ2-1, is as follows: GAGVSQSPSNKVTEKGKDVELRCDPISGHTALYWYRQSLGQGLEFLIYFQGNSAPDKSGLPSDRFSAERTGGSVSTLTIQRTQQEDSAVYLCASSLVGSAKFFGPGTRLTVL.

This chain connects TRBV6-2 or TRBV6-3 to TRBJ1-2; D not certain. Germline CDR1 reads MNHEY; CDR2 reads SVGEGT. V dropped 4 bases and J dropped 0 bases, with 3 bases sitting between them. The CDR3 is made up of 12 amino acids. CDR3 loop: CASSWTNYGYTF. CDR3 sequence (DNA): TGTGCCAGCAGTTGGACTAACTATGGCTACACCTTC.

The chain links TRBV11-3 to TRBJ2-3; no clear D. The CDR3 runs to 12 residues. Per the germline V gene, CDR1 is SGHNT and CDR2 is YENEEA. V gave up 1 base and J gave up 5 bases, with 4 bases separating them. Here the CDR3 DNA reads TGTGCCAGCAGCTTAGGTGAAGATACGCAGTATTTT. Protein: CASSLGEDTQYF.

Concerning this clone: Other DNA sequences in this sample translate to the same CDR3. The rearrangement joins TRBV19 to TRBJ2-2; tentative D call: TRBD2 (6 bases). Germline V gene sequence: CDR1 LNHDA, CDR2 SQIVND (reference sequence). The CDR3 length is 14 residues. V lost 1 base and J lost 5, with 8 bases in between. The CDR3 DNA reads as TGTGCCAGTAGTATAGTACGGGGGACCGGGGAGCTGTTTTTT. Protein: CASSIVRGTGELFF.

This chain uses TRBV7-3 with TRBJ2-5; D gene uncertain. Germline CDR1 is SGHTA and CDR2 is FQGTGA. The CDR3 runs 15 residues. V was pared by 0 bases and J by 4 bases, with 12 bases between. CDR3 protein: CASSLTGLMGETQYF. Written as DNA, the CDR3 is TGTGCCAGCAGCTTAACAGGGTTAATGGGAGAGACCCAGTACTTC.

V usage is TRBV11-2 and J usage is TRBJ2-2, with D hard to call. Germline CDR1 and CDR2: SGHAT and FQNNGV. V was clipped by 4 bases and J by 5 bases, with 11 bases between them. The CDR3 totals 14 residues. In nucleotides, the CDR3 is TGTGCCAGCAGCTCGCCTCGTAGGACCGGGGAGCTGTTTTTT. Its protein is CASSSPRRTGELFF.